The present entry profiles one T cell receptor beta chain with its context. Antigen specificity is unknown. Treatment defined: roughly 20 received Ad26.COV2.S at low or high dose, single or two shots; a few received placebo; per-sample allocation not given. Samples were taken on day 63 after the first vaccine or placebo injection. Only in-frame clones appear in the TCRdb table, and some are missing; sequencing was by immunoSEQ multiplex PCR. The sample has around 300,000 clones, roughly 90% seen once. The sample is drawn from a study of Ad26.COV2.S vaccination and SARS-CoV-2 variants. About the study: The donor was enrolled in the Ad26.COV2.S arm of the COV1001 trial. Intramuscular Ad26.COV2.S at 5x10^10 or 1x10^11 viral particles. Whole-study results and caveats: Ad26.COV2.S recipients had broader spike-specific TCRs (P = 0.0014).

CDR3 length equals 14 residues. V dropped 5 bases and J dropped 0 bases, with 11 bases sitting between them. Germline loops: CDR1 SEHNR, CDR2 FQNEAQ (reference sequence). The chain has TRBV7-9 and TRBJ2-7, with D possibly TRBD1 on 5 matching bases. Sequences were derived from peripheral blood, sampled in a trial of Ad26.COV2.S vaccine versus placebo. This clonotype originated in a person aged 18-65 years who received the Ad26.COV2.S COVID-19 vaccine or a placebo. CDR3: CASSPRQSSYEQYF. In nucleotides, the CDR3 is TGTGCCAGCAGCCCAAGACAGTCCTCCTACGAGCAGTACTTC.